Only a few counts were recorded for the clone carrying this T cell receptor beta chain. Its antigen is unknown. Genes here carry mouse names. The read ends 1 residue before the CDR3 terminus; that terminus is restored from the germline J gene. TCRdb keeps only in-frame clones here, not all; method: immunoSEQ multiplex PCR. Among some 5,000 clones listed, approximately 50% were seen once. This sample stems from a study of tissue T cells after allogeneic stem cell transplantation. The time point here: mouse harvest day 7 after allogeneic transplant. The graft held 10^6 splenic CD5+ T cells and 10^7 T-cell-depleted bone marrow cells. Notes on the study in general: Some tissue clones might be persisting host cells; their alloreactivity or antigen specificity was not determined.

The germline V and J ends were trimmed by 4 bases and 1 base, with 11 bases remaining between them. The CDR3 is 15 residues long. Per germline, CDR1 LGHNA and CDR2 YNLKQL (reference sequence). The V gene is TRBV5, the J gene TRBJ2-1; D possibly corresponds to TRBD2 (5 bases). The sequencing sample was made of gut tissue. This sequence originates from a female BALB/c mouse given C57BL/6 T cells with graft-versus-host disease after an allogeneic hematopoietic cell transplant. CDR3 amino acids: CASSLRLMNYAEQFF. The DNA read from the CDR3 is TGTGCCAGCAGCCTCCGACTGATGAACTATGCTGAGCAGTTC.